The present TCR beta chain was sequenced within a study of shared clonotypes between healthy human individuals. The method was immunoSEQ multiplex PCR; TCRdb's version includes in-frame clones alone and lacks a portion of them. The sample comprises roughly 1,600,000 clones, around 98.5% of which are singletons, and 0.3% to 0.45% rests with the top ten. Germline CDR1 SQVTM, CDR2 ANQGSEA. V gave up 6 bases and J gave up 9 bases; unmatched junction bases: 13. The CDR3 length is 13 residues. V is TRBV29-1 and J is TRBJ2-7; 8 nucleotides align to TRBD1. Sequencing was carried out using naive CD4+ T cells sorted from blood. Subset defined: CD45RA+ positively selected. The clonotype was recovered from a man aged 25-40 years in good health. Here the CDR3 reads CSVSTGDLRGQYF. The CDR3 region has the DNA TGCAGCGTCTCGACAGGGGATTTACGAGGGCAGTACTTC.